The 16 T cell receptor beta chains below all came from one sample that was sequenced in a study of T cell repertoires and HLA-DP antigens. Assay used: immunoSEQ multiplex PCR; TCRdb lists only in-frame clones, some missing. The sample carries 2,000 to 2,500 clones, 78% recorded once. After roughly 2 weeks, CD4+ cells were restimulated approximately 25 h with the same allogeneic DPB1. HeLa stimulator cells carried retrovirally transduced HLA-DPA1/DPB1, HLA-DM, invariant chain and CD80. The sequenced sample was CD137- CD4+ T cells from cultured PBMCs. These receptors were collected from a woman aged 18-35 years in good health and CMV-seronegative.

This sequence joins TRBV6-4 and TRBJ1-2; D is unresolved. Germline lookup yields CDR1 MRHNA and CDR2 SNTAGT. Trimming took 3 bases from V and 4 from J, leaving 18 bases between them. CDR3 size: 16 residues. Here the CDR3 reads CASSEIRVPRLYGYTF. Written as DNA, the CDR3 is TGTGCCAGCAGTGAGATCCGGGTCCCACGCCTCTATGGCTACACCTTC.

Comments on this clone: An end of the junction differs from the germline gene, which may be a read error. J is TRBJ1-6 and V is TRBV10-3, with D tentatively TRBD1 (5 bases). The germline gives CDR1 ENHRY, CDR2 SYGVKD. The CDR3 loop spans 13 amino acids. The CDR3 DNA is TGTGCCATCGGGGACTCCAATAATTCACCCCTCCACTTT. Its translation is CAIGDSNNSPLHF.

The CDR3 spells CASSFQRGGSYNEQFF. CDR3 nucleotides: TGTGCCAGCAGTTTCCAGCGGGGGGGCAGCTACAATGAGCAGTTCTTC. V gene TRBV28 combines with J gene TRBJ2-1, with 10 bases that match TRBD2. With 3 bases clipped from V and 3 bases from J, the junction kept 5 bases outside the gene matches. CDR1 and CDR2 from the germline V gene are MDHEN and SYDVKM. The CDR3 totals 16 residues. Full variable domain (remainder filled in from reference TRBV28 and TRBJ2-1): DVKVTQSSRYLVKRTGEKVFLECVQDMDHENMFWYRQDPGLGLRLIYFSYDVKMKEKGDIPEGYSVSREKKERFSLILESASTNQTSMYLCASSFQRGGSYNEQFFGPGTRLTVL.

The chain is built from TRBV28 and TRBJ1-5; tentative D call: TRBD1 (5 bases). V shed 7 bases and J shed 1 base, with 17 bases lying between them. Germline assignment: CDR1 MDHEN and CDR2 SYDVKM. The CDR3 has 16 residues. CDR3 in DNA: TGTGCCAGCATTCCCCTAGGGGAGTTAAGCAATCAGCCCCAGCATTTT. Translated, it gives CASIPLGELSNQPQHF.

This clone has just one count. V is TRBV7-6 and J is TRBJ1-2; 8 bases map to TRBD1. V lost 1 base and J lost 4; bases outside the gene matches: 8. Germline V gene lookup returns CDR1 SGHVS and CDR2 FNYEAQ. The CDR3 extends over 16 amino acids. CDR3 in amino acids: CASSLGGTGKPYGYTF. In nucleotides, the CDR3 is TGTGCCAGCAGCTTAGGAGGGACAGGCAAACCCTATGGCTACACCTTC.

This clone was detected a few times. The gene calls are TRBV4-1 and TRBJ1-3, with D unclear. Germline V gene sequence: CDR1 MGHRA, CDR2 YSYEKL. The CDR3 covers 16 residues. V lost 1 base and J lost 5, with 15 bases in between. The CDR3 DNA sequence: TGCGCCAGCAGCCAAGGAAGACTGGAGACAAGAAACACCATATATTTT. Residues: CASSQGRLETRNTIYF.

The chain is built from TRBV6-6 and TRBJ1-4, with D maybe TRBD1 (5 bases). V dropped 2 bases and J dropped 7 bases, with 17 bases sitting between them. CDR1 MNHNY and CDR2 SVGAGI come from the germline V gene (reference sequence). The CDR3 consists of 16 residues. The CDR3 sequence: CASSYTRPGFGEKLFF. DNA of the CDR3: TGTGCCAGCAGTTACACGCGCCCAGGGTTTGGTGAAAAACTGTTTTTT.

CDR3 residues: CASSIRRGQSNTEAFF. CDR3 nucleotide sequence: TGTGCCAGTAGTATACGCAGGGGACAGTCGAACACTGAAGCTTTCTTT. The V call is TRBV19, the J call TRBJ1-1; 7 bases fit TRBD1. The CDR3 is 16 residues long. Germline V CDR1 and CDR2: LNHDA, SQIVND (reference sequence). V lost 2 bases to trimming and J lost 1 base; unmatched junction nucleotides: 7.

The chain carries TRBV10-3 and TRBJ1-2; D might be TRBD1 (5 bases). The CDR3 has 13 amino acids. Trimming removed 4 bases from V and 4 bases from J, with 10 bases in between. Germline loops: CDR1 ENHRY, CDR2 SYGVKD. The CDR3 DNA is TGTGCCATCAGTGGGGGGGATTTCTATGGCTACACCTTC. Amino acids: CAISGGDFYGYTF.

This chain joins TRBV29-1 and TRBJ2-3; 8 bases align to TRBD2. Germline-derived CDR1 and CDR2 are SQVTM and ANQGSEA. The J segment lost 2 bases and the V segment lost 7 bases, leaving 5 bases of the junction unmatched. The CDR3 extends over 13 amino acids. In DNA, the CDR3 is TGCAGCGAAGTAGCGGGAAACACAGATACGCAGTATTTT. It yields the protein CSEVAGNTDTQYF.

The chain recombines TRBV10-3 with TRBJ2-2; D is possibly TRBD1 (6 bases). V was cut by 2 bases and J by 1 base, with 8 bases left in between. The CDR3 contains 15 residues. Germline CDR1 ENHRY, CDR2 SYGVKD. CDR3 DNA: TGTGCCATCAGTGAGGACAGGTGGAACACCGGGGAGCTGTTTTTT. This encodes CAISEDRWNTGELFF.

V is TRBV9 and J is TRBJ2-7; tentatively, D is TRBD2 (5 bases). CDR3 length: 11 amino acids. Trimming took off 5 bases at V and 6 bases at J, with 9 bases between the two ends. In germline, CDR1 is SGDLS, CDR2 YYNGEE. This chain's CDR3 is CASSFEGEQYF. DNA for the CDR3: TGTGCCAGCAGTTTCGAGGGCGAGCAGTACTTC.

The sample holds one count of this clone. V usage is TRBV11-2 and J usage is TRBJ1-1, with D possibly TRBD1 on 6 matching bases. The length of the CDR3 is 15 residues. Germline CDR1 SGHAT, CDR2 FQNNGV. V was shortened by 6 bases and J by 5 bases, with 19 bases between the two germline ends. The CDR3 spells CASRSSQGVRTEAFF. The CDR3 DNA sequence: TGTGCCAGCAGGTCTTCACAGGGAGTTAGAACTGAAGCTTTCTTT.

The CDR3 DNA reads as TGCGCCAGCAGCCAAGCGCAACTAGCGGGATATCGTGTTATATACGAGCAGTACTTC. Its protein is CASSQAQLAGYRVIYEQYF. The V gene is TRBV4-1, the J gene TRBJ2-7; 10 bases align to TRBD2. The CDR3 extends over 19 amino acids. V lost 1 base to trimming and J lost 4 bases; unmatched junction nucleotides: 16. CDR1 and CDR2 (germline): MGHRA, YSYEKL.

The chain employs TRBV7-2 and TRBJ2-5; 9 bases fit TRBD2. V gave up 1 base and J gave up 2 bases; unmatched junction bases: 8. This CDR3 has 17 amino acids. Germline V CDR1 and CDR2: SGHTA, FQGNSA. CDR3 bases: TGTGCCAGCAGCTTAGAGAAGGCGCTAGCGGGGCAAGAGACCCAGTACTTC. Amino acid sequence: CASSLEKALAGQETQYF.

J is TRBJ1-6 and V is TRBV9; the match to TRBD1 covers 10 bases. The trim removed 4 bases at V and 10 bases at J, leaving 8 bases unmatched. The CDR3 sequence is 15 residues long. Per germline, CDR1 SGDLS and CDR2 YYNGEE. Here the CDR3 DNA reads TGTGCCAGCAGCCACTTAAGGGACAGGGGATCACCCCTCCACTTT. Translation gives CASSHLRDRGSPLHF.